The 10 T cell receptor beta chains reported below all come from one sample, sequenced in a study of T cells expressing NK-cell markers. TCRdb reprocessed the 5' RACE reads and reports one entry per CDR3 protein, with no DNA. This sample lists some 500,000 distinct CDR3 sequences; its ten largest clones have under 1.5%. The sample taken for sequencing was blood T cells: a sorted CD56 or NKG2C T cell subset, CD4+ or CD8+ T cells, or bulk PBMC T cells (not recorded which). These receptors were taken from a woman aged 45 to 65 in good health.

This chain uses TRBV6-6 with TRBJ1-1; TCRdb gives TRBD1 as the D gene, but with no DNA this cannot be confirmed. The CDR3 covers 14 residues. CDR1 is MNHNY and CDR2 is SVGAGI in the germline V gene (reference sequence). CDR3 protein: CASMLGVLNPEAFF.

The genes are TRBV6-5 and TRBJ1-2; the TCRdb call, TRBD1, lacks DNA for checking. This CDR3 is 13 amino acids long. The germline V gene encodes CDR1 MNHEY and CDR2 SVGAGI. This CDR3 reads CASSRDRGDGYTF.

The V call is TRBV27, the J call TRBJ2-4; the TRBD2 assignment by TCRdb is unverifiable without DNA. The germline V gene encodes CDR1 MNHEY and CDR2 SMNVEV (reference sequence). This CDR3 has 16 amino acids. The CDR3 region is CASSKGLVVAKNIQYF.

The CDR3 loop is CASRPGGLTYEQYF. This chain links TRBV12-3 or TRBV12-4 with TRBJ2-7; TCRdb selects TRBD2, and the lack of DNA leaves this call unchecked. CDR3 length: 14 residues.

V gene TRBV7-2 combines with J gene TRBJ2-7. Looked up from germline, CDR1 is SGHTA and CDR2 is FQGNSA. The CDR3 is 15 amino acids. The CDR3 loop is CASSFLGQGPYEQYF.

The chain couples TRBV20-1 to TRBJ2-3; TCRdb's assignment of TRBD2 cannot be checked, as there is no DNA. The CDR3 loop spans 16 amino acids. CDR1 DFQATT and CDR2 SNEGSKA come from the germline V gene (reference sequence). CDR3 protein: CSARTPTSGTFYTQYF.

The chain joins TRBV29-1 to TRBJ1-4; TCRdb lists TRBD1, though no DNA is available to test this call. The CDR3 is 14 amino acids. From germline, CDR1 is SQVTM and CDR2 ANQGSEA. This chain's CDR3 is CSGITPGLDEKLFF.

V gene TRBV5-5 combines with J gene TRBJ2-2; absent DNA, TCRdb's TRBD1 call cannot be checked. In germline, CDR1 is SGHKS, CDR2 YYEKEE (reference sequence). The CDR3 extends over 17 amino acids. CDR3 sequence: CASSWSISPGNTGELFF.

This chain joins TRBV5-1 and TRBJ2-1; the D call of TRBD1 rests on TCRdb alone, since no DNA is present to check it. The CDR3 covers 16 residues. The germline V gene has CDR1 SGHRS and CDR2 YFSETQ. The CDR3 is CASSWAQGASHNEQFF. The full variable domain, with the rest looked up from reference TRBV5-1 and TRBJ2-1, is KAGVTQTPRYLIKTRGQQVTLSCSPISGHRSVSWYQQTPGQGLQFLFEYFSETQRNKGNFPGRFSGRQFSNSRSEMNVSTLELGDSALYLCASSWAQGASHNEQFFGPGTRLTVL.

The V gene is TRBV7-2, the J gene TRBJ2-3; TCRdb outputs TRBD2, but without DNA this stays unchecked. This CDR3 has 15 residues. Germline lookup yields CDR1 SGHTA and CDR2 FQGNSA. This CDR3 is CASSPGLAAFGTQYF.